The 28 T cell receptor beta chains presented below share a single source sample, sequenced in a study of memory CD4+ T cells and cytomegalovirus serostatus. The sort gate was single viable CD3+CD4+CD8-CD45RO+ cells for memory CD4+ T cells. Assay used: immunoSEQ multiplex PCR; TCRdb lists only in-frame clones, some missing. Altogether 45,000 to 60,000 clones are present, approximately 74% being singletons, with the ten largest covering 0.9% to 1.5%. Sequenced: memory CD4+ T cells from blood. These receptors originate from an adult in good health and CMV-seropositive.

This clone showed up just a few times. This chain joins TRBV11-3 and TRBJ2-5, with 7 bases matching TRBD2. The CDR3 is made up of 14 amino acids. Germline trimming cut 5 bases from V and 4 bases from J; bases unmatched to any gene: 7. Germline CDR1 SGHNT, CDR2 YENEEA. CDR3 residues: CASSPWGGSETQYF. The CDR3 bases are TGTGCCAGCAGCCCTTGGGGGGGGTCAGAGACCCAGTACTTC.

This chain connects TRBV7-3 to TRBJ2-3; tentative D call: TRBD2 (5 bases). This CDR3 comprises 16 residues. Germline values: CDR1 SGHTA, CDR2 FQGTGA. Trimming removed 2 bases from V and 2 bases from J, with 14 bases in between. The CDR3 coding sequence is TGTGCCAGCAGCTTATCTTCACGGGGTTCCACAGATACGCAGTATTTT. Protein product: CASSLSSRGSTDTQYF.

This chain's CDR3 is CASSQAGTQETQYF. The DNA of the CDR3 is TGTGCCAGCAGTCAAGCCGGGACACAAGAGACCCAGTACTTC. This chain uses TRBV7-2 with TRBJ2-5; maybe TRBD1 (6 bases). The CDR3 extends over 14 amino acids. V shed 6 bases and J shed 2 bases, with 13 bases lying between them. The germline gives CDR1 SGHTA, CDR2 FQGNSA. Together with reference TRBV7-2 and TRBJ2-5, the CDR3 gives the full variable domain: GAGVSQSPSNKVTEKGKDVELRCDPISGHTALYWYRQSLGQGLEFLIYFQGNSAPDKSGLPSDRFSAERTGGSVSTLTIQRTQQEDSAVYLCASSQAGTQETQYFGPGTRLLVL.

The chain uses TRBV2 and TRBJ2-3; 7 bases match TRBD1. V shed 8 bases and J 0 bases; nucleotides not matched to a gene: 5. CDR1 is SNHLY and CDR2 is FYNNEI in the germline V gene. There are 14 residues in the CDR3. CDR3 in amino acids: CASGKDRSTDTQYF. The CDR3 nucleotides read TGTGCCAGCGGAAAGGACAGGAGCACAGATACGCAGTATTTT.

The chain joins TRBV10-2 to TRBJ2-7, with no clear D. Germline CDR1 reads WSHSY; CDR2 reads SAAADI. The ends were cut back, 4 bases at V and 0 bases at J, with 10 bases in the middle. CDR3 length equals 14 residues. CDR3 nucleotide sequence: TGCGCCAGCAGTGCAAGACCGGGCTCCTACGAGCAGTACTTC. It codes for CASSARPGSYEQYF.

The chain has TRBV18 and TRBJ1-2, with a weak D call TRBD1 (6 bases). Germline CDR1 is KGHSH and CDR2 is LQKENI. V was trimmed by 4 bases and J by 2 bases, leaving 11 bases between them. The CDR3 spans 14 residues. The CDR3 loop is CASSLSQGNYGYTF. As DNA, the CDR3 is TGTGCCAGCTCACTTTCCCAGGGGAACTATGGCTACACCTTC.

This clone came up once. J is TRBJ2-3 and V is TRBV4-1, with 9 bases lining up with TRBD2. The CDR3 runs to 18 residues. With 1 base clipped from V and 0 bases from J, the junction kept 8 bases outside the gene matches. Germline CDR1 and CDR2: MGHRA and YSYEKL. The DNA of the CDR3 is TGCGCCAGCAGCCAAGTTGGTTCTAGCGGGGCTAGCACAGATACGCAGTATTTT. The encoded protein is CASSQVGSSGASTDTQYF.

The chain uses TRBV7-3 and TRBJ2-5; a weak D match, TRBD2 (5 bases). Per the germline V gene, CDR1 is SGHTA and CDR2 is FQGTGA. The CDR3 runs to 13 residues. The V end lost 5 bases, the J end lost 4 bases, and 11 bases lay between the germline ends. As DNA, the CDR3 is TGTGCCAGCAGCCGGTTAGCGCGAGAGACCCAGTACTTC. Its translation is CASSRLARETQYF.

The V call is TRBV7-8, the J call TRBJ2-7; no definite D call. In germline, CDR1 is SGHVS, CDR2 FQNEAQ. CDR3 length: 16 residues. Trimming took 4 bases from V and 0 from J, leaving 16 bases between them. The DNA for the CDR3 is TGTGCCAGCAGCTCATACACTGGTCTGATCTCCTACGAGCAGTACTTC. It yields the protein CASSSYTGLISYEQYF.

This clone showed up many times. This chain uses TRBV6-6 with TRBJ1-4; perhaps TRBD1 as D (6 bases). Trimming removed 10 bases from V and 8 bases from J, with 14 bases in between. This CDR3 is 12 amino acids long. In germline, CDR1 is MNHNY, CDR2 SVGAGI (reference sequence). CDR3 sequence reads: CATGDQGEKLFF. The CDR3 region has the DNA TGTGCCACGGGGGATCAGGGGGAAAAACTGTTTTTT.

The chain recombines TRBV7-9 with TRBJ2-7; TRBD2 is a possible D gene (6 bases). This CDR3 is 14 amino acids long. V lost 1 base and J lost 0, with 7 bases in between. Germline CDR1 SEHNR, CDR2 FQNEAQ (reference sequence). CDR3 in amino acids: CASSLGGNSYEQYF. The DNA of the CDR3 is TGTGCCAGCAGCTTAGGCGGGAACTCCTACGAGCAGTACTTC.

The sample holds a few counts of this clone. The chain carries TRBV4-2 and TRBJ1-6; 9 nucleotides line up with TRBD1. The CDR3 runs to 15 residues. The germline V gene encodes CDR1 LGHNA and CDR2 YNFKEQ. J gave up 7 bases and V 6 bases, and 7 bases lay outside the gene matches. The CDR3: CASRLDRGTNSPLHF. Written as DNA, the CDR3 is TGTGCCAGCAGATTGGACAGGGGCACAAATTCACCCCTCCACTTT.

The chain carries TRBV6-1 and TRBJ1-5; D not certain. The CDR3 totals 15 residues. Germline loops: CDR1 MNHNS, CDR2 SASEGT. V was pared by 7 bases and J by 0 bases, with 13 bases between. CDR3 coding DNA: TGTGCCAGCAATTTTGGACCCTATAGCAATCAGCCCCAGCATTTT. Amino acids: CASNFGPYSNQPQHF.

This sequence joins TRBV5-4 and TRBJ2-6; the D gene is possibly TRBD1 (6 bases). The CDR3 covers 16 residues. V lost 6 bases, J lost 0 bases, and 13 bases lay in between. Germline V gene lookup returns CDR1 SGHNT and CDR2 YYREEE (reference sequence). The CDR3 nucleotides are TGTGCCAGCAAAGAGGGGGTGGCCTCTGGGGCCAACGTCCTGACTTTC. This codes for CASKEGVASGANVLTF.

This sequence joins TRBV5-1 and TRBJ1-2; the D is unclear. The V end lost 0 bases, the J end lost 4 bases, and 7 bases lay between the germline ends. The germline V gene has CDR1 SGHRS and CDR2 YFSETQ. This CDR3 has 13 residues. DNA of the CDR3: TGCGCCAGCAGCTTGGGCAGCTCCTATGGCTACACCTTC. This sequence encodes CASSLGSSYGYTF.

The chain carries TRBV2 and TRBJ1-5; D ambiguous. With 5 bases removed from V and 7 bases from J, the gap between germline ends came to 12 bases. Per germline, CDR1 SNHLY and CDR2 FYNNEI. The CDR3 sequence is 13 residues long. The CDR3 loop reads CASSRDAWQPQHF. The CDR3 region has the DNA TGTGCCAGCAGTCGGGATGCCTGGCAGCCCCAGCATTTT.

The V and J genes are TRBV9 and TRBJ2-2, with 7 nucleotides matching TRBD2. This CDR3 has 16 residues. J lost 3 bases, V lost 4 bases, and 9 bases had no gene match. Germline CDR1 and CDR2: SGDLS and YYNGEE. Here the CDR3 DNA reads TGTGCCAGCAGCCCACACCCGGGGGGAGACACCGGGGAGCTGTTTTTT. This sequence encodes CASSPHPGGDTGELFF.

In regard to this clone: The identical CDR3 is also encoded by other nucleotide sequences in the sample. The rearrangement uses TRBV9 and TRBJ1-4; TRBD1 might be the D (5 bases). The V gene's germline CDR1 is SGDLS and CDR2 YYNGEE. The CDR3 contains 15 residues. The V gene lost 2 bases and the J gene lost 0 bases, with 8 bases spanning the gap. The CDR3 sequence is CASSVGVATNEKLFF. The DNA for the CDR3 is TGTGCCAGCAGCGTGGGGGTTGCAACTAATGAAAAACTGTTTTTT.

As DNA, the CDR3 is TGTGCCAGCAGTTACAAGATGGACTCCCCTAATGAAAAACTGTTTTTT. It codes for CASSYKMDSPNEKLFF. V gene TRBV6-5 combines with J gene TRBJ1-4; D gene unclear. The germline V gene encodes CDR1 MNHEY and CDR2 SVGAGI. This CDR3 has 16 residues. V lost 2 bases, J lost 3 bases, and 13 bases lay in between.

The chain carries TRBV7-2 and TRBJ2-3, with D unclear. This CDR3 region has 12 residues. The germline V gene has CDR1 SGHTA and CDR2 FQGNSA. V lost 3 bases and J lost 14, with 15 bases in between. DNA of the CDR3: TGTGCCAGCAGCTTGCAGGAAGCCGTCGCGTATTTT. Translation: CASSLQEAVAYF.

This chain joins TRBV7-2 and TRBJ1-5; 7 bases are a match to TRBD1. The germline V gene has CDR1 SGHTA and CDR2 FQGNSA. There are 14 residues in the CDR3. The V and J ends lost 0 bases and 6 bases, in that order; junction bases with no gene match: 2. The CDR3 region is CASSLATGPQPQHF. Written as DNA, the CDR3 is TGTGCCAGCAGCTTAGCGACAGGGCCTCAGCCCCAGCATTTT.

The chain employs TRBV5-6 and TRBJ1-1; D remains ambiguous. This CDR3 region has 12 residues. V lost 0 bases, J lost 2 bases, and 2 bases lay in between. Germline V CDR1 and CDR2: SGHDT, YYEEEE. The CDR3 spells CASSLVNTEAFF. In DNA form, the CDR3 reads TGTGCCAGCAGCTTGGTCAACACTGAAGCTTTCTTT.

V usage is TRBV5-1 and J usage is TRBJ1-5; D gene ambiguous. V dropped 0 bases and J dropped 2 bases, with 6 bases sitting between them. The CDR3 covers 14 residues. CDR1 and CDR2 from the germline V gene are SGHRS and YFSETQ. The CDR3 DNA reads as TGCGCCAGCAGCTTGGATCCAGGCAATCAGCCCCAGCATTTT. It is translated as CASSLDPGNQPQHF.

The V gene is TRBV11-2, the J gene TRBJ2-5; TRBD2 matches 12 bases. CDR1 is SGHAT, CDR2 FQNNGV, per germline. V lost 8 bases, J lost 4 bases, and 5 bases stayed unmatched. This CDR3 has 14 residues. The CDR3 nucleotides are TGTGCCAGCGGTCCGGGACTAGCGGGAGAGACCCAGTACTTC. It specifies CASGPGLAGETQYF. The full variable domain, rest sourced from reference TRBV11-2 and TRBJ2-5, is EAGVAQSPRYKIIEKRQSVAFWCNPISGHATLYWYQQILGQGPKLLIQFQNNGVVDDSQLPKDRFSAERLKGVDSTLKIQPAKLEDSAVYLCASGPGLAGETQYFGPGTRLLVL.

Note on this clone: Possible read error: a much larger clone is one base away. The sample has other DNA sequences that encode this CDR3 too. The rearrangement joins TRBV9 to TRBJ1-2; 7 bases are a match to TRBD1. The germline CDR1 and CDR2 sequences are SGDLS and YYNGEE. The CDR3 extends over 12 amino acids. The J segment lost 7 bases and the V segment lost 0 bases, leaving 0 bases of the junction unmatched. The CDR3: CASSVEGAGYTF. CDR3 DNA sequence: TGTGCCAGCAGCGTAGAGGGGGCTGGCTACACCTTC.

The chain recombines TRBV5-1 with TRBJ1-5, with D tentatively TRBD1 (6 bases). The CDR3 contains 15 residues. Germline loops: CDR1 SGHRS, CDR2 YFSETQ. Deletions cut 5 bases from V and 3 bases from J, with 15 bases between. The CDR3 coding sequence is TGCGCCAGCAGTTTGACCCCAGGGGTCAATCAGCCCCAGCATTTT. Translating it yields CASSLTPGVNQPQHF. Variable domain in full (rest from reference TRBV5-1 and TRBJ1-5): KAGVTQTPRYLIKTRGQQVTLSCSPISGHRSVSWYQQTPGQGLQFLFEYFSETQRNKGNFPGRFSGRQFSNSRSEMNVSTLELGDSALYLCASSLTPGVNQPQHFGDGTRLSIL.

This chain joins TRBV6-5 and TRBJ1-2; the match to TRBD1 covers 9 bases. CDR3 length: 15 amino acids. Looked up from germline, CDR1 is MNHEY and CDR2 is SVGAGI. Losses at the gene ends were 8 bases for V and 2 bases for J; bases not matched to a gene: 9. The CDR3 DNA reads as TGTGCCAGCGCCGAGGTAGGGACAGGGAACTATGGCTACACCTTC. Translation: CASAEVGTGNYGYTF.

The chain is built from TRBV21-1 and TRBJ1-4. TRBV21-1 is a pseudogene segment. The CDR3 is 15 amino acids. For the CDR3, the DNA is TGTGCCAGCAGCAAAGTGAACCCAACTAATGAAAAACTGTTTTTT. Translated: CASSKVNPTNEKLFF.